This record looks at one T cell receptor (beta chain) sequence and its context. This sample was taken from a study of cytomegalovirus exposure and HLA in healthy donors. The PCR ran on 60 Vbeta and 13 Jbeta primers. This table comes from immunoSEQ multiplex PCR, and its TCRdb copy is limited to in-frame clones, with some not included. The data contain 150,000 to 200,000 clones, more than 75% of them seen just once; the ten biggest clones take up around 2.8%. Trimming at V came to 6 bases and at J to 1 base, leaving 5 bases not matched to a gene. CDR1 KGHSH and CDR2 LQKENI come from the germline V gene. This CDR3 region has 16 residues.

This sequence was found in a woman between 45 and 60 years old in good health and CMV-seropositive. The chain carries TRBV18 and TRBJ2-3; TRBD1 matches at 12 bases. What was sequenced was PBMCs. CDR3 nucleotide sequence: TGTGCCAGCTCTTCCGGGACAGGGGGCGGCACAGATACGCAGTATTTT. Amino acid sequence: CASSSGTGGGTDTQYF.